The sequence of this T cell receptor beta chain was determined in a study of T cells in Graves' hyperthyroidism and ophthalmopathy. The wider study: Peripheral blood was secured at the point of initial diagnosis, before any treatment.

It was RNA transcripts that yielded the amplified TCR beta CDR3 regions. During a first-round RT-PCR of the TCR CDR3, the HTBI primer set was used. TCRdb re-called the multiplex PCR reads with MiXCR, one entry per CDR3 protein. The profile shows some 350,000 distinct CDR3 sequences, approximately 19% of them singletons. This CDR3 is 15 amino acids long. Looked up from germline, CDR1 is GTSNPN and CDR2 is SVGIG (reference sequence). Trimming removed 2 bases at V and 7 bases at J, with 20 bases between. An absence of ophthalmopathy progression within 18 months meant stable Graves' hyperthyroidism. Study-level results: Blood shared most expanded thyroid clonotypes above 0.001.

Concerning this clonotype itself: Its antigen is currently unknown.

The specimen sequenced was blood. The clonotype originates from a woman younger than 30 with Graves' hyperthyroidism. The V and J genes are TRBV30 and TRBJ2-5; TRBD2 is a possible D gene (5 bases). The DNA for the CDR3 is TGTGCCTGGAGTCTCGGGGTGGACGAACTAGGGACCCAGTACTTC. It is translated as CAWSLGVDELGTQYF.